The T cell receptor beta chain under discussion was sequenced for a study of T cell changes during pregnancy in multiple sclerosis. Only in-frame clones appear in the TCRdb table, and some are missing; sequencing was by immunoSEQ multiplex PCR. This sample has around 50,000 clones, with 91% found just once. The receptor comes from a female donor in good health, enrolled as a control in a pregnancy study. Specimen: peripheral blood, collected after pregnancy.

CDR3 DNA: TGCGCCAGCAGCCAAGATAGGGGACATACTGGTCCCCTCCACTTT. This encodes CASSQDRGHTGPLHF. V gene TRBV4-1 combines with J gene TRBJ1-6; a possible D gene is TRBD1 (6 bases). CDR3 size: 15 residues. The germline V and J ends were trimmed by 0 bases and 13 bases, with 16 bases remaining between them. Per the germline V gene, CDR1 is MGHRA and CDR2 is YSYEKL.